Listed below are T cell receptor beta chains from one sample, sequenced in a study of OX40 agonist ivuxolimab in advanced cancers. Clones were sequenced by immunoSEQ multiplex PCR, and TCRdb holds only the in-frame ones, with some missing. Seen here are roughly 66,000 clones, 82% observed once, and the top ten hold 0.4% to 0.5%. The sample consisted of CD4+ or CD8+ T cells sorted from blood, taken in a trial of the OX40 agonist ivuxolimab. The receptors were sampled from an adult with an advanced solid tumor such as melanoma, head and neck, liver or kidney cancer. Each CDR3 is given without its conserved first and last residue. Clone size appears in some rows only: once, few, many, or a class for an expanded clone.

TRBV11-3 | NA | ASSLGGRDTGELF
TRBV28 | many | ASSSNKYEAF
TRBV6-6 | NA | ASSYLARNTGELF
TRBV23-1 | NA | ASSQSKAGNTIY
TRBV15 | NA | ATTGPGANVLT
TRBV7-3 | NA | ASARVSTDTQY
TRBV30 | NA | AWSVGSGSTDTQY
TRBV5-4 | NA | ASSWGLAAYNEQF
TRBV28 | few | ASSSGSKGYGYT
TRBV7-3 | NA | ASSLVLAYYNEQF
TRBV19 | few | ASKDQASGGPGTDTQY
TRBV5-1 | NA | ASSWDSSQPQH
TRBV12-5 | NA | ASGLESAEAF
TRBV5-6 | once | ASSLANPFLANYGYT
TRBV5-6 | NA | ASSLPTGKNDEQF
TRBV6-6 | NA | ASSYRLNTEAF
TRBV5-4 | NA | ASSDGGTLGQY
TRBV30 | few | AFTGNGNQPQH
TRBV6-7 | NA | ASNRSGGGYNEQF
TRBV12-5 | NA | ASGLPPSGRAWETQY
TRBV27 | NA | ASSSPLLAGDYNEQF
TRBV19 | NA | ASSINGARVRRGYT
TRBV18 | few | ASSRMGATANTGELF
TRBV5-4 | NA | ASSPAIRRGGETQY
TRBV5-1 | NA | ASSLTDSSYNEQF
TRBV6-6 | NA | ASSTGGTTDTQY
TRBV9 | few | ASSFLGVAEAF
TRBV7-3 | NA | ASRPSGLALNEQF
TRBV19 | NA | ASSMKRPAEAKNIQY
TRBV5-4 | NA | ASSLGDRDSPLH
TRBV5-1 | NA | ASSPGGGGDTEAF
TRBV6-1 | NA | ASSELLYYEQY
TRBV6-5 | NA | ASSSTGGKDTQY
TRBV28 | NA | ASSLNPDSGEAF
TRBV5-1 | NA | ASSLGRGPASIGYT
TRBV28 | NA | ASRRDRGTEAF
TRBV13 | NA | ASIRSGGLGTDTQY
TRBV7-2 | NA | ASSRLFGEQF
TRBV5-1 | NA | ASSFRQATDTQY
TRBV7-2 | NA | ASSLVASSYNEQF
TRBV29-1 | once | SVELNSNQPQH
TRBV7-2 | NA | ASSPGGLATLF
TRBV11-3 | once | ASKSGDSDTQY
TRBV4-3 | NA | ASSQDVSGSYYNEQF
TRBV7-2 | NA | ASSLARTPNEQF
TRBV19 | NA | ASTRGDQPQH
TRBV14 | few | ASSHDRRIGGYT
TRBV30 | NA | AWSKITNTGELF
TRBV9 | few | ASSLMGQHSYNEQF
TRBV25-1 | few | ASSWGNTEAF
TRBV7-8 | NA | ASSYPAGGGAPDTQY
TRBV2 | NA | ASSFGEATQY
TRBV27 | NA | ASRKYNEQF
TRBV28 | NA | ASSRFKRGGVQTQETQY
TRBV5-1 | NA | ASSSPGLAGVSSYNEQF
TRBV5-4 | NA | ASSLGAGVGANEKLF
TRBV7-9 | NA | ASSLGAVNEKLF